The 16 T cell receptor beta chains below come from one sample, sequenced in a study of T cells after yellow fever vaccination. TCRdb reprocessed the 5' RACE reads via MiXCR and lists one record per CDR3 protein. In the table there are under 150,000 distinct CDR3 sequences, about 7.7% of which are singletons. The input for sequencing was CD4+ T cells sorted from PBMCs, taken 5 days after the yellow fever booster vaccination. The receptors originated from a man aged 25 to 40 who received the YFV17D yellow fever vaccine.

Sample share makes this clonotype medium-sized (0.01 to 0.1%). This chain connects TRBV28 to TRBJ2-1; TRBD2 aligns across 9 bases. The germline gives CDR1 MDHEN, CDR2 SYDVKM. The CDR3 covers 13 residues. The V segment lost 11 bases and the J segment 4 bases; nucleotides outside the gene matches: 6. CDR3 DNA: TGTGCCGCAGCGGGGGGACCGTACAATGAGCAGTTCTTC. Encoded protein: CAAAGGPYNEQFF.

This clonotype was seen a few times. The chain recombines TRBV20-1 with TRBJ2-7, with 9 bases that match TRBD2. The CDR3 extends over 15 amino acids. V shed 1 base, J shed 3 bases, and the junction held 7 bases outside the gene matches. Germline V gene data show CDR1 as DFQATT and CDR2 as SNEGSKA (reference sequence). The chain's CDR3 is CSARGPGLANYEQYF. DNA of the CDR3: TGCAGTGCTAGAGGACCGGGACTAGCTAACTACGAGCAGTACTTC.

The table lists this clonotype with a few counts. J is TRBJ1-1 and V is TRBV6-4; a possible D gene is TRBD1 (5 bases). This CDR3 contains 13 residues. V shed 2 bases and J shed 1 base, with 5 bases lying between them. Germline V gives CDR1 MRHNA, CDR2 SNTAGT. CDR3 nucleotide sequence: TGTGCCAGCAGTGACGGGGCGAACACTGAAGCTTTCTTT. It yields the protein CASSDGANTEAFF.

This clonotype was seen ten or more times. This chain connects TRBV6-1 to TRBJ2-7, with TRBD2 matching 8 bases. Germline CDR1 MNHNS, CDR2 SASEGT. Germline trimming cut 6 bases from V and 0 bases from J; bases unmatched to any gene: 7. This CDR3 comprises 15 residues. CDR3 nucleotide sequence: TGTGCCAGCAGCCCATTAGCGGGACACTCCTACGAGCAGTACTTC. Translation: CASSPLAGHSYEQYF.

This clonotype was seen repeatedly, ten times or more. The chain recombines TRBV20-1 with TRBJ2-7; the D is unclear. The V gene's germline CDR1 is DFQATT and CDR2 SNEGSKA (reference sequence). This CDR3 contains 11 residues. Trimming took 2 bases from V and 1 from J, leaving 3 bases between them. CDR3 in DNA: TGCAGTGCTAGATTTTCCTACGAGCAGTACTTC. It specifies CSARFSYEQYF.

This clonotype was detected many times. The chain has TRBV20-1 and TRBJ2-2, with TRBD2 matching over 13 bases. With 0 bases clipped from V and 2 bases from J, the junction kept 3 bases outside the gene matches. This CDR3 region has 17 residues. The V gene's germline CDR1 is DFQATT and CDR2 SNEGSKA (reference sequence). The CDR3 DNA reads TGCAGTGCTAGAGATCGGACTAGCGGGAGTAACACCGGGGAGCTGTTTTTT. Translation: CSARDRTSGSNTGELFF.

This sequence joins TRBV13 and TRBJ2-2; D might be TRBD2 (6 bases). V lost 2 bases, J lost 5 bases, and 12 bases lay in between. Germline CDR1 and CDR2: PRHDT and FYEKMQ (reference sequence). CDR3 length: 15 amino acids. The CDR3, as DNA: TGTGCCAGCAGCTTACGCGGACTAAAGACCGGGGAGCTGTTTTTT. This translates into CASSLRGLKTGELFF.

In its sample, this clonotype was seen many times. The gene calls are TRBV20-1 and TRBJ2-1; TRBD2 might be the D (5 bases). The CDR3 is 13 amino acids. Germline V gives CDR1 DFQATT, CDR2 SNEGSKA (reference sequence). With 4 bases removed from V and 8 bases from J, the gap between germline ends came to 15 bases. For the CDR3, the DNA is TGCAGTGCTAATAGTGGGAGTTGGTATGAGCAGTTCTTC. It specifies CSANSGSWYEQFF.

Ten or more counts support this clonotype. The chain recombines TRBV4-3 with TRBJ2-2, with 8 bases matching TRBD2. V shed 2 bases and J 6 bases; nucleotides not matched to a gene: 2. There are 14 residues in the CDR3. CDR1 and CDR2 (germline): LGHNA, YSLEER. The CDR3 region has the DNA TGCGCCAGCAGCCAACCGGGACTAGCCGGGGAGCTGTTTTTT. Residues: CASSQPGLAGELFF.

This clonotype showed up many times. This chain joins TRBV27 and TRBJ2-1, with 11 bases that match TRBD2. The germline V gene has CDR1 MNHEY and CDR2 SMNVEV (reference sequence). This CDR3 region has 18 residues. Trimming removed 3 bases from V and 6 bases from J; junction bases left unmatched: 13. The CDR3 spells CASSLSSLWTSGSNEQFF. The CDR3 DNA sequence: TGTGCCAGCAGTTTGAGCTCCCTTTGGACTAGCGGGTCCAATGAGCAGTTCTTC.

This clonotype showed up many times. The DNA for the CDR3 is TGTGCCAGCAGTTCCGGGACACGGATTGGCATTCAGTACTTC. It yields the protein CASSSGTRIGIQYF. The chain joins TRBV12-3 or TRBV12-4 to TRBJ2-4; perhaps TRBD1 as D (6 bases). This CDR3 spans 14 amino acids. V lost 4 bases and J 9 bases, leaving 16 bases between the germline ends.

In this sample, this clonotype turned up a few times. This chain links TRBV18 with TRBJ2-1; unclear D gene. In germline, CDR1 is KGHSH, CDR2 LQKENI. Trimming stripped 0 bases from V and 8 bases from J, with 14 bases between. The CDR3 contains 15 residues. The CDR3 loop is CASSPPSGPRYEQFF. The CDR3 DNA reads as TGTGCCAGCTCACCACCCTCAGGACCTCGGTATGAGCAGTTCTTC.

This clonotype was detected ten times or more. One end of the junction does not line up with germline, which may come from a read error. The chain combines TRBV24-1 with TRBJ1-1; D possibly corresponds to TRBD1 (5 bases). The CDR3 is 11 residues long. Germline loops: CDR1 KGHDR, CDR2 SFDVKD. The CDR3 DNA reads TGTGCCACCAGTGATGCCAGGGATCAGATCTTT. Protein product: CATSDARDQIF.

This clonotype appeared many times. The V gene is TRBV20-1, the J gene TRBJ1-1; no firm D call. The CDR3 has 14 residues. CDR1 and CDR2 from the germline V gene are DFQATT and SNEGSKA (reference sequence). The V end was cut by 0 bases, the J end by 1 base, with 9 bases between. In DNA form, the CDR3 reads TGCAGTGCTAGAGAAGGGCCAGGGAACACTGAAGCTTTCTTT. Its protein product is CSAREGPGNTEAFF.

This clonotype came up many times. The genes are TRBV6-5 and TRBJ2-1; the match to TRBD2 covers 7 bases. The CDR3 spans 15 residues. Germline values: CDR1 MNHEY, CDR2 SVGAGI. Trimming at V came to 2 bases and at J to 7 bases, leaving 8 bases not matched to a gene. CDR3 amino acids: CASSYTPGGGNEQFF. The CDR3 DNA follows: TGTGCCAGCAGTTACACCCCGGGGGGTGGGAATGAGCAGTTCTTC.

This clonotype has a count of ten or more. The chain joins TRBV10-3 to TRBJ1-4, with unresolved D. The V gene lost 6 bases and the J gene lost 7 bases, with 9 bases spanning the gap. Germline CDR1 ENHRY, CDR2 SYGVKD. The CDR3 has 12 residues. CDR3 sequence: CAIRGDGEKLFF. The DNA for the CDR3 is TGTGCCATCAGGGGAGACGGTGAAAAACTGTTTTTT.